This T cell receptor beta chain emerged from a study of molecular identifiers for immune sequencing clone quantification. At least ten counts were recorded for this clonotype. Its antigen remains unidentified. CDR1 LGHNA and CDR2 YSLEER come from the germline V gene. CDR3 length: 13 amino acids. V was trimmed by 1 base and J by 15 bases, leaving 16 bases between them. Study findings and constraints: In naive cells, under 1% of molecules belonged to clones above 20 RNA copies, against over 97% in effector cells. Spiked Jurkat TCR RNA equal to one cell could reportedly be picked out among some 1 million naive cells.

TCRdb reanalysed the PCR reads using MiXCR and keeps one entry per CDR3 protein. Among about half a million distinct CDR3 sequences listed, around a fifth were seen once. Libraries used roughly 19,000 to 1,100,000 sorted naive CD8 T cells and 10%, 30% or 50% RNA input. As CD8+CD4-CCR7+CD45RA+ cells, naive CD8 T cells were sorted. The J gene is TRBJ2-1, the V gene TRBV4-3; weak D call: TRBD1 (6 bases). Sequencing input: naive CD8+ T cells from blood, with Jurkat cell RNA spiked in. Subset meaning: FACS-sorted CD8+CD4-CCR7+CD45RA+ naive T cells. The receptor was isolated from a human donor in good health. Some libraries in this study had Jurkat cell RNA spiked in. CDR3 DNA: TGCGCCAGCAGCCAAGCTATGGGGGCGGCTCGGTTCTTC. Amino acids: CASSQAMGAARFF.